This TCR beta chain was sequenced in a study of regulatory T cells in long-lasting Graves disease. Across the whole study: Over 5 years of antithyroid drugs with positive TSH receptor antibodies was taken to mean persistent Graves' disease. Regarding the study as a whole: It was in persistent disease that TRBV28, TRBJ1-2 and TRBJ2-5 were favored. Comparison showed that persistent patients shared more public clonotypes (about 2,700) than new patients (nearly 1,000). Blood alone, not thyroid tissue, was studied.

A word on this clonotype: Its antigen is not identified.

The time point: persistent/refractory GD, antithyroid drugs over 5 years with positive TRAb. The TCR library was made from RNA extracted from PBMCs. Both iRepertoire HTBI primers and Arm-PCR of CDR3 regions were used to build the TCR beta libraries. MiXCR, run by TCRdb on the multiplex PCR reads, gives a single entry per CDR3 protein. The sample lists almost 350,000 distinct CDR3 sequences, around 20% occurring once. This CDR3 contains 15 residues. J gave up 6 bases and V 4 bases, and 8 bases lay outside the gene matches. From germline, CDR1 is SEHNR and CDR2 FQNEAQ (reference sequence). The sample here was peripheral blood mononuclear cells (PBMCs), taken when the disease was refractory, from a patient treated with antithyroid drugs. The clonotype comes from a female donor with Graves disease. The chain employs TRBV7-9 and TRBJ2-7, with TRBD1 matching 11 bases. CDR3 nucleotide sequence: TGTGCCAGCAGCTCGAGGGGACAGGGGGGTCGCGAGCAGTACTTC. As protein: CASSSRGQGGREQYF.